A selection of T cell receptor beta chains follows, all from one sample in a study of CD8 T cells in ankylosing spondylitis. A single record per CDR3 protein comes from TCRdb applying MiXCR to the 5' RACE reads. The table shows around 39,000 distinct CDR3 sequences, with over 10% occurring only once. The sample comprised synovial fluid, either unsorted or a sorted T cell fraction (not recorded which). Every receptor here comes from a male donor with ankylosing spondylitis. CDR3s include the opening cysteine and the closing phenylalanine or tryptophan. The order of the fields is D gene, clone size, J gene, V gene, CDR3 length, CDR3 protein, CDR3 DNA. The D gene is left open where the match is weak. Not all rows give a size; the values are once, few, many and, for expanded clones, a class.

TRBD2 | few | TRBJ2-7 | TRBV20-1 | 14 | CSARRESLSYEQYF | TGCAGTGCTAGGCGGGAGTCCCTCTCCTACGAGCAGTACTTC
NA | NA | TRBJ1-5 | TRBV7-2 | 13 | CASSTDNNQPQHF | TGTGCCAGCAGCACGGACAATAATCAGCCCCAGCATTTT
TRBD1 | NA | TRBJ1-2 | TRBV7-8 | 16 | CASSWTGGGIGDGYTF | TGTGCCAGCAGCTGGACAGGGGGAGGTATCGGCGATGGCTACACCTTC
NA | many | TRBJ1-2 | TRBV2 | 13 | CASRRDGTYGYTF | TGTGCCAGCAGGCGGGACGGAACCTATGGCTACACCTTC
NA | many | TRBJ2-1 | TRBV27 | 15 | CASRLGGGWLREQFF | TGTGCCAGTAGGCTGGGTGGCGGTTGGCTCCGGGAGCAGTTCTTC
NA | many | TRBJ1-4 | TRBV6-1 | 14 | CASSEGQGWEKLFF | TGTGCCAGCAGTGAAGGGCAGGGGTGGGAAAAACTGTTTTTT
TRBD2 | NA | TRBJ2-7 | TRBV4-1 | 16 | CASSQGGRLAAREQYF | TGCGCCAGCAGCCAAGGAGGTAGGCTAGCGGCCCGCGAGCAGTACTTC
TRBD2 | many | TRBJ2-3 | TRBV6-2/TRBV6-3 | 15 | CASSSGLASTDTQYF | TGTGCCAGCAGTTCGGGACTAGCTAGCACAGATACGCAGTATTTT
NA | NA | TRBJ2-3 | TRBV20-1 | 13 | CSARVASTDTQYF | TGCAGTGCTAGAGTGGCTAGCACAGATACGCAGTATTTT
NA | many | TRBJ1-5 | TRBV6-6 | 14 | CASSYLRDFQPQHF | TGTGCCAGCAGTTACCTGCGGGATTTTCAGCCCCAGCATTTT